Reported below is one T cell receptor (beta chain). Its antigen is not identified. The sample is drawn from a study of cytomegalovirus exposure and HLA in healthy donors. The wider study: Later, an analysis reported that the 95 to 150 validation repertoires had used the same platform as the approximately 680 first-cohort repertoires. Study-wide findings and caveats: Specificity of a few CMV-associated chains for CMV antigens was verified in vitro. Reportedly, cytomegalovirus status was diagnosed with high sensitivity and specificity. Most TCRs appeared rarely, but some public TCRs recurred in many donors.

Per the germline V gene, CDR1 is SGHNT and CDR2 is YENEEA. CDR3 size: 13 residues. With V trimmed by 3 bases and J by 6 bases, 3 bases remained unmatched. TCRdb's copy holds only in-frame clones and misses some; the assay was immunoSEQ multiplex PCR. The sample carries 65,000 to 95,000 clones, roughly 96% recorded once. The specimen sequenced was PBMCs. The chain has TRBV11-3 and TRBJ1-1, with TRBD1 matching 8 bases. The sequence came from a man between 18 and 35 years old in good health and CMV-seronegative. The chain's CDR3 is CASSFLTGAEAFF. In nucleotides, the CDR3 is TGTGCCAGCAGCTTCCTGACAGGGGCTGAAGCTTTCTTT.